This T cell receptor beta chain was recovered during a study of response to subunit inactivated influenza vaccine. Regarding the study as a whole: The authors suggested that few new T cells are recruited per seasonal influenza vaccination.

This clonotype was seen many times. Its antigen is not known. TCRdb reanalysed the RT-PCR reads using MiXCR and keeps one entry per CDR3 protein. Of approximately 520,000 distinct CDR3 sequences in the sample, around 25% are singletons; the top ten hold around 2%. Deletions cut 4 bases from V and 6 bases from J, with 15 bases between. CDR3 length: 14 amino acids. The sequenced sample was CD4+ T cells sorted from PBMCs, obtained 4 to 6 days after vaccination. The V call is TRBV12-3 or TRBV12-4, the J call TRBJ1-1, with a tentative D call TRBD1 (6 bases). This sequence originates from a man aged 50 to 59 who received an inactivated influenza vaccine. DNA for the CDR3: TGTGCCAGCAGTTCCAGGCTGAGGGGGGCTGAAGCTTTCTTT. It codes for CASSSRLRGAEAFF.